This T cell receptor (beta chain) derives from a study of shared clonotypes between healthy human individuals. Study-level results: Few donors limited the genetic and exposure-history diversity represented.

CDR1 and CDR2 from the germline V gene are SGHDN and FVKESK. V lost 2 bases and J lost 0, with 5 bases in between. The CDR3 covers 14 residues. CD45RO-negative cells were positively selected for CCR7, leaving out terminally differentiated effector memory CD45RA+ cells. Recent vaccinations or acute infections were absent in the healthy HIV-negative adult donors. Deep-level settings were used for running the assay. The method was immunoSEQ multiplex PCR; TCRdb's version includes in-frame clones alone and lacks a portion of them. Of hundreds of thousands of clones listed, approximately 96% are singletons. In regard to this clone: Its antigen remains unknown.

Sequenced sample: naive CD8+ T cells sorted from blood. The gene calls are TRBV14 and TRBJ2-1, with D hard to call. This sequence originates from a woman aged 30 to 39 in good health. The CDR3 DNA reads TGTGCCAGCAGCCAACCGAGCTCCTACAATGAGCAGTTCTTC. Its translation is CASSQPSSYNEQFF. The variable domain in full, completed from reference TRBV14 and TRBJ2-1, reads EAGVTQFPSHSVIEKGQTVTLRCDPISGHDNLYWYRRVMGKEIKFLLHFVKESKQDESGMPNNRFLAERTGGTYSTLKVQPAELEDSGVYFCASSQPSSYNEQFFGPGTRLTVL.